A selection of T cell receptor beta chains follows, all from one sample in a study of cytomegalovirus exposure and HLA in healthy donors. Method: immunoSEQ multiplex PCR; TCRdb's copy keeps in-frame clones and lacks some. The table includes about 120,000 clones, over 65% detected once. The sequenced sample consisted of PBMCs. The receptors were gathered from a woman aged 25 to 45 in good health and CMV-seropositive. Each CDR3 is given with its conserved first and last residue. The D gene is left open where the match is weak. Clone size is not always given. Where it is, it says once, few, many or a class for expanded clones.

j_gene | abundance | d_gene | v_gene | CDR3aa | CDR3nt
TRBJ2-1 | - | TRBD2 | TRBV4-3 | CASSLGGLSYNEQFF | TGCGCCAGCAGCCTCGGGGGGTTATCCTACAATGAGCAGTTCTTC
TRBJ2-3 | - | - | TRBV29-1 | CSVATTDTQYF | TGCAGCGTTGCTACCACAGATACGCAGTATTTT
TRBJ1-1 | few | - | TRBV14 | CASSQWTGGAVGTEAFF | TGTGCCAGCAGCCAGTGGACGGGAGGGGCGGTGGGCACTGAAGCTTTCTTT
TRBJ1-5 | - | - | TRBV13 | CASSLRFNQPQHF | TGTGCCAGCAGCTTGAGGTTCAATCAGCCCCAGCATTTT
TRBJ2-5 | once | TRBD2 | TRBV10-3 | CAAGTSGGQETQYF | TGTGCCGCGGGCACTAGCGGGGGCCAAGAGACCCAGTACTTC
TRBJ2-2 | few | - | TRBV15 | CATSRTVSARGTGELFF | TGTGCCACCAGCAGGACGGTTAGCGCACGAGGCACCGGGGAGCTGTTTTTT
TRBJ1-1 | - | - | TRBV6-5 | CASGTSGGGAFF | TGTGCCAGTGGGACGTCCGGGGGTGGGGCTTTCTTT
TRBJ2-3 | - | TRBD2 | TRBV14 | CASSQDFGLAGTDTQYF | TGTGCCAGCAGCCAAGATTTTGGACTAGCGGGCACAGATACGCAGTATTTT
TRBJ1-2 | - | TRBD1 | TRBV7-9 | CSSSGRDREDYGYTF | TGTTCCAGCAGCGGACGGGACAGGGAGGACTATGGCTACACCTTC
TRBJ2-5 | - | TRBD1 | TRBV28 | CASSLPGTGGTQYF | TGTGCCAGCAGTTTGCCCGGGACAGGGGGGACCCAGTACTTC
TRBJ2-3 | - | - | TRBV9 | CASSVALGDTQYF | TGTGCCAGCAGCGTAGCCCTCGGGGATACGCAGTATTTT
TRBJ2-1 | - | - | TRBV5-5 | CASTSVPGSSYNEQFF | TGTGCCAGCACATCAGTACCCGGGAGCTCCTACAATGAGCAGTTCTTC
TRBJ1-5 | - | - | TRBV18 | CASSPMSDQPQHF | TGTGCCAGCTCACCTATGTCAGATCAGCCCCAGCATTTT
TRBJ2-3 | once | - | TRBV6-5 | CASSPYTDTQYF | TGTGCCAGCAGCCCCTACACAGATACGCAGTATTTT
TRBJ2-7 | few | TRBD1 | TRBV4-1 | CASSSRQGPYEQYF | TGCGCCAGCAGCAGTCGACAGGGTCCATACGAGCAGTACTTC
TRBJ2-5 | few | - | TRBV5-1 | CASSLGQVRETQYF | TGCGCCAGCAGCTTGGGTCAGGTAAGAGAGACCCAGTACTTC
TRBJ1-2 | - | TRBD1 | TRBV10-1 | CASRDRTGGAWGYTF | TGCGCCAGCAGAGACCGGACAGGGGGCGCTTGGGGCTACACCTTC
TRBJ1-1 | few | - | TRBV5-4 | CASSFGGSAFF | TGTGCCAGCAGCTTCGGGGGTTCAGCTTTCTTT
TRBJ2-5 | - | TRBD1 | TRBV7-6 | CASSLLGTGQETQYF | TGTGCCAGCAGCTTACTGGGGACAGGGCAAGAGACCCAGTACTTC
TRBJ1-2 | - | - | TRBV18 | CASSLGQSNYGYTF | TGTGCCAGCTCCCTCGGACAGTCTAACTATGGCTACACCTTC
TRBJ2-1 | once | TRBD1 | TRBV4-1 | CASSHLGGSSYNEQFF | TGCGCCAGCAGCCATTTAGGGGGCAGCTCCTACAATGAGCAGTTCTTC
TRBJ2-3 | - | TRBD1 | TRBV2 | CASRRDRNTDTQYF | TGTGCCAGCAGACGGGACAGGAACACAGATACGCAGTATTTT
TRBJ1-4 | once | - | TRBV5-1 | CASSLVGRREKLFF | TGCGCCAGCAGCTTGGTAGGGAGGAGGGAAAAACTGTTTTTT